One and the same sample provided the 24 T cell receptor beta chains below, sequenced in a study of CD8 T cells in ankylosing spondylitis. These TCRs are of unknown antigen specificity. General study findings and limits: Seemingly distinctive of ankylosing spondylitis blood was a TCR beta motif formed by eight highly homologous variants.

MiXCR was run by TCRdb on the 5' RACE reads, yielding one entry per CDR3 protein. The sample consists of approximately 540,000 distinct CDR3 sequences, more than 9.5% of them appearing once. The specimen sequenced was blood, either unsorted or a sorted T cell fraction (not recorded which). Receptors were obtained from a male donor with ankylosing spondylitis.

The table lists this clonotype with many counts. The rearrangement links TRBV29-1 to TRBJ2-1, with D possibly being TRBD1 (5 bases). CDR3 length: 17 residues. Germline-derived CDR1 and CDR2 are SQVTM and ANQGSEA. Trimming took 0 bases from V and 7 from J, leaving 22 bases between them. CDR3 DNA sequence: TGCAGCGTTGAAGAACCAAGCAGGGTAAGAGAAGGAAATGAGCAGTTCTTC. This translates into CSVEEPSRVREGNEQFF.

The DNA of the CDR3 is TGTGCCAGCAGCAGGACTAGCGGGATTAGATTTGGCACGGGAGAGACCCAGTACTTC. It is translated as CASSRTSGIRFGTGETQYF. The chain couples TRBV11-1 to TRBJ2-5, with 12 bases matching TRBD2. CDR3 length equals 19 residues. Germline CDR1 and CDR2: SGHAT and FQDESV (reference sequence). Trimming cost V 5 bases and J 4 bases; bases outside gene matches: 17.

This chain links TRBV24-1 with TRBJ2-2; 7 bases fit TRBD1. V was pared by 0 bases and J by 4 bases, with 1 base of the junction left unmatched. The germline V gene encodes CDR1 KGHDR and CDR2 SFDVKD. This CDR3 spans 15 amino acids. CDR3 coding DNA: TGTGCCACCAGTGATTTGCCAGGGGGCACCGGGGAGCTGTTTTTT. This encodes CATSDLPGGTGELFF.

This clonotype was seen at least ten times. The chain has TRBV20-1 and TRBJ2-6, with TRBD2 matching 7 bases. This CDR3 has 16 residues. Germline values: CDR1 DFQATT, CDR2 SNEGSKA (reference sequence). Germline trimming cut 4 bases from V and 1 base from J; bases unmatched to any gene: 7. The CDR3 DNA reads TGCAGTGCTATTGGGACTATTCAGTCTGGGGCCAACGTCCTGACTTTC. It translates to CSAIGTIQSGANVLTF.

Ten or more counts support this clonotype. The chain couples TRBV19 to TRBJ2-5; TRBD2 agrees at 7 bases. Germline lookup yields CDR1 LNHDA and CDR2 SQIVND (reference sequence). The CDR3 consists of 14 residues. V was clipped by 6 bases and J by 5 bases; unmatched bases: 9. The DNA of the CDR3 is TGTGCCAGTAGCACTATAGCGGGTGGGGAGACCCAGTACTTC. Its protein product is CASSTIAGGETQYF. The whole variable domain, filled in from reference TRBV19 and TRBJ2-5, reads DGGITQSPKYLFRKEGQNVTLSCEQNLNHDAMYWYRQDPGQGLRLIYYSQIVNDFQKGDIAEGYSVSREKKESFPLTVTSAQKNPTAFYLCASSTIAGGETQYFGPGTRLLVL.

The chain couples TRBV7-2 to TRBJ2-1; 9 bases line up with TRBD1. This CDR3 comprises 15 residues. V shed 5 bases and J 7 bases; nucleotides not matched to a gene: 9. The V gene's germline CDR1 is SGHTA and CDR2 FQGNSA. The CDR3 bases are TGTGCCAGCAGCCTGGGGACAGGGAGGTGGAATGAGCAGTTCTTC. It encodes CASSLGTGRWNEQFF.

This clonotype has more than one count but fewer than ten. This chain links TRBV5-1 with TRBJ2-7, with D perhaps being TRBD1 or TRBD2 (5 bases each). There are 13 residues in the CDR3. Trimming removed 1 base at V and 7 bases at J, with 12 bases between. CDR1 is SGHRS, CDR2 YFSETQ, per germline. This CDR3 reads CASSLRNWGEQYF. DNA for the CDR3: TGCGCCAGCAGCTTGAGGAACTGGGGGGAGCAGTACTTC.

This clonotype was observed a few times. This CDR3 reads CASSQGVGYTF. The CDR3 DNA reads as TGTGCCAGCAGTCAGGGTGTTGGCTACACCTTC. The V gene is TRBV12-3 or TRBV12-4, the J gene TRBJ1-2, with D perhaps matching TRBD1 (5 bases). CDR3 length: 11 residues. V dropped 5 bases and J dropped 7 bases, with 8 bases sitting between them.

This chain's CDR3 is CASSQVSGGGQETQYF. The CDR3 DNA is TGTGCCAGCAGCCAAGTCAGCGGGGGCGGCCAAGAGACCCAGTACTTC. The V and J genes are TRBV3-1 and TRBJ2-5; 8 bases map to TRBD2. Germline V CDR1 and CDR2: LGHDT, YNNKEL (reference sequence). The CDR3 runs 16 residues. Unmatched junction bases numbered 5, after V lost 1 base and J lost 1 base.

The chain recombines TRBV9 with TRBJ2-1; the D gene is possibly TRBD2 (6 bases). The germline V gene encodes CDR1 SGDLS and CDR2 YYNGEE. CDR3 size: 16 residues. The V gene lost 0 bases and the J gene lost 8 bases, with 18 bases spanning the gap. The CDR3 DNA is TGTGCCAGCAGCGTAGCTGCCGGAGGGCCGTTCGATGAGCAGTTCTTC. Protein: CASSVAAGGPFDEQFF.

This clonotype was detected a few times. CDR3 bases: TGTGCCAGCAGCTCAACAACTTCATATACGCAGTATTTT. This sequence encodes CASSSTTSYTQYF. The V gene is TRBV12-3 or TRBV12-4, the J gene TRBJ2-3; no definite D call. The ends were cut back, 6 bases at V and 7 bases at J, with 14 bases in the middle. This CDR3 is built from 13 residues.

The V call is TRBV10-2, the J call TRBJ2-1, with TRBD2 matching 11 bases. CDR1 is WSHSY, CDR2 SAAADI, per germline. The length of the CDR3 is 13 residues. J lost 9 bases, V lost 9 bases, and 7 bases had no gene match. The CDR3 DNA follows: TGCGCCAGTGCACTAGCGGGAGAACGTGAGCAGTTCTTC. This sequence encodes CASALAGEREQFF.

This clonotype was picked up a small number of times. The CDR3 here is CASSEAGSNYGYTF. The CDR3 coding sequence is TGTGCCAGCAGTGAGGCTGGTTCTAACTATGGCTACACCTTC. The chain combines TRBV25-1 with TRBJ1-2; D is undetermined. Between the trimmed V and J ends, which lost 3 bases and 0 bases, there was a span of 8 bases. The CDR3 loop spans 14 amino acids. CDR1 is MGHDK and CDR2 is SYGVNS in the germline V gene.

The V gene is TRBV7-2, the J gene TRBJ2-3, with 8 bases aligning to TRBD2. V dropped 5 bases and J dropped 4; count of bases not matched to a gene: 8. This CDR3 has 15 residues. Germline values: CDR1 SGHTA, CDR2 FQGNSA. The CDR3 DNA reads as TGTGCCAGCAGCACCTCAGCGGGAGACGCAGATACGCAGTATTTT. Translating gives CASSTSAGDADTQYF.

This clonotype was picked up a small number of times. The chain carries TRBV5-1 and TRBJ1-3; D is unclear. There are 15 residues in the CDR3. The germline V and J ends were trimmed by 0 bases and 0 bases, with 7 bases remaining between them. In germline, CDR1 is SGHRS, CDR2 YFSETQ. The CDR3 sequence is CASSLEFRSGNTIYF. CDR3 sequence (DNA): TGCGCCAGCAGCTTGGAATTTCGCTCTGGAAACACCATATATTTT. The full variable domain, in which reference TRBV5-1 and TRBJ1-3 provide the parts outside the CDR3, is KAGVTQTPRYLIKTRGQQVTLSCSPISGHRSVSWYQQTPGQGLQFLFEYFSETQRNKGNFPGRFSGRQFSNSRSEMNVSTLELGDSALYLCASSLEFRSGNTIYFGEGSWLTVV.

This clonotype has a handful of counts. The chain carries TRBV20-1 and TRBJ2-7; D is perhaps TRBD2 (6 bases). Germline-derived CDR1 and CDR2 are DFQATT and SNEGSKA (reference sequence). This CDR3 comprises 15 residues. V lost 6 bases, J lost 3 bases, and 21 bases lay in between. The CDR3: CSAPRPGPEGYEQYF. DNA for the CDR3: TGCAGTGCACCCCGACCCGGTCCGGAGGGCTACGAGCAGTACTTC.

Many counts were recorded for this clonotype. V usage is TRBV2 and J usage is TRBJ2-3, with D unclear. CDR1 is SNHLY, CDR2 FYNNEI, per germline. The CDR3 sequence is 12 residues long. Trimming shortened V by 6 bases and J by 4 bases, and 8 bases separated the two germline ends. The CDR3: CASRAGADTQYF. The CDR3 nucleotides read TGTGCCAGCAGGGCAGGTGCAGATACGCAGTATTTT.

This clonotype has a handful of counts. V gene TRBV9 combines with J gene TRBJ2-1, with 7 bases fitting TRBD2. CDR3 length equals 15 residues. Germline lookup yields CDR1 SGDLS and CDR2 YYNGEE. The junction had 9 bases not matched to a gene; V was cut back by 3 bases and J by 6 bases. The CDR3 DNA reads TGTGCCAGCAGCGCTCCCGGGACTATTATCAATGAGCAGTTCTTC. Translating it yields CASSAPGTIINEQFF.

The chain is built from TRBV20-1 and TRBJ1-2; possibly TRBD1 for D (6 bases). The germline V and J ends were trimmed by 5 bases and 0 bases, with 19 bases remaining between them. The CDR3 is 16 amino acids. Germline V gene sequence: CDR1 DFQATT, CDR2 SNEGSKA (reference sequence). CDR3 loop: CSAGGEGVVSNYGYTF. For the CDR3, the DNA is TGCAGTGCTGGGGGGGAGGGGGTTGTTTCTAACTATGGCTACACCTTC.

This clonotype was observed a few times. This chain uses TRBV10-2 with TRBJ2-2, with D unclear. From germline, CDR1 is WSHSY and CDR2 SAAADI. V was shortened by 4 bases and J by 5 bases, with 8 bases between the two germline ends. This CDR3 has 13 residues. The chain's CDR3 is CASSALVTGELFF. CDR3 coding DNA: TGCGCCAGCAGTGCACTGGTAACCGGGGAGCTGTTTTTT.

This clonotype was observed at least ten times. The V gene is TRBV7-2, the J gene TRBJ2-7; tentatively, D is TRBD2 (6 bases). V lost 3 bases, J lost 3 bases, and 6 bases lay in between. Looked up from germline, CDR1 is SGHTA and CDR2 is FQGNSA. The CDR3 covers 12 residues. The DNA of the CDR3 is TGTGCCAGCAGCTTTAGCGGCTACGAGCAGTACTTC. It encodes CASSFSGYEQYF.

The rearrangement joins TRBV5-6 to TRBJ2-1; 8 bases align to TRBD2. V trimming: 3 bases; J trimming: 10 bases; junction bases outside the gene matches: 6. Per the germline V gene, CDR1 is SGHDT and CDR2 is YYEEEE. The CDR3 is 13 amino acids. The CDR3 bases are TGTGCCAGCAGCTACCCCCCGGGAGGGGAGCAGTTCTTC. Translation: CASSYPPGGEQFF.

The chain is built from TRBV6-4 and TRBJ1-2, with D hard to call. Between the trimmed V and J ends, which lost 4 bases and 6 bases, there was a span of 6 bases. CDR1 MRHNA and CDR2 SNTAGT come from the germline V gene. There are 11 residues in the CDR3. The DNA for the CDR3 is TGTGCCAGCAGTGGAGTGGATGGCTACACCTTC. Its protein is CASSGVDGYTF.

The table lists this clonotype with many counts. V and J are TRBV12-3 or TRBV12-4 and TRBJ1-1, with D uncertain. Trimming removed 7 bases from V and 1 base from J, with 10 bases in between. The CDR3 totals 13 residues. The CDR3 spells CASKFSTNTEAFF. The CDR3 nucleotides read TGTGCCAGCAAATTTTCTACGAACACTGAAGCTTTCTTT.